The 30 T cell receptor beta chains below all came from one sample that was sequenced in a study. TCRdb ran MiXCR on the 5' RACE reads and lists one entry per CDR3 protein. In the table there are over 30,000 distinct CDR3 sequences, 20% to 30% of which are singletons. The material sequenced was naive CD4+ T cells sorted from a lymph node. The subset: naive CD4+ T cells, CD4+CD45RA+CD25-. These receptors were obtained from a female donor with breast cancer.

The DNA for the CDR3 is TGTGCCAGCAGCCCGGGGACTAGCGGGGGTGAAAACATTCAGTACTTC. This encodes CASSPGTSGGENIQYF. The chain links TRBV7-9 to TRBJ2-4; 14 nucleotides match TRBD2. This CDR3 has 16 residues. V lost 5 bases to trimming and J lost 5 bases; unmatched junction nucleotides: 5. The germline CDR1 and CDR2 sequences are SEHNR and FQNEAQ (reference sequence).

This clonotype was seen many times. The rearrangement links TRBV6-5 to TRBJ2-6, with 9 nucleotides matching TRBD1. The CDR3 loop spans 18 amino acids. Germline V lookup: CDR1 MNHEY, CDR2 SVGAGI. The J segment lost 1 base and the V segment lost 2 bases, leaving 6 bases of the junction unmatched. The CDR3 nucleotides read TGTGCCAGCAGTTACAAGGGACAGGGAGGATCTGGGGCCAACGTCCTGACTTTC. Translated: CASSYKGQGGSGANVLTF.

There are many counts of this clonotype. This rearrangement joins TRBV7-8 to TRBJ2-1, with a weak D call TRBD2 (5 bases). The CDR3 is made up of 13 amino acids. CDR1 is SGHVS, CDR2 FQNEAQ, per germline. Trimming left V 5 bases short and J 7 bases short, with 12 bases between. In nucleotides, the CDR3 is TGTGCCAGCAGCGACGGACCGGGAAATGAGCAGTTCTTC. It yields the protein CASSDGPGNEQFF.

Here the CDR3 reads CASNDVGEPQHF. CDR3 nucleotide sequence: TGTGCCAGCAATGACGTTGGTGAGCCCCAGCATTTT. The V and J genes are TRBV2 and TRBJ1-5; no definite D call. The CDR3 covers 12 residues. V was clipped by 7 bases and J by 8 bases, with 12 bases between them. Germline V gene sequence: CDR1 SNHLY, CDR2 FYNNEI.

The V call is TRBV7-8, the J call TRBJ1-6, with 8 positions matching TRBD1. Per the germline V gene, CDR1 is SGHVS and CDR2 is FQNEAQ. The CDR3 length is 15 residues. The J segment lost 7 bases and the V segment lost 5 bases, leaving 7 bases of the junction unmatched. The CDR3 is CASSPQGTGNSPLHF. For the CDR3, the DNA is TGTGCCAGCAGCCCCCAGGGGACAGGAAATTCACCCCTCCACTTT. Drawing the rest from reference TRBV7-8 and TRBJ1-6, the complete variable domain is GAGVSQSPRYKVAKRGQDVALRCDPISGHVSLFWYQQALGQGPEFLTYFQNEAQLDKSGLPSDRFFAERPEGSVSTLKIQRTQQEDSAVYLCASSPQGTGNSPLHFGNGTRLTVT.

The chain couples TRBV24-1 to TRBJ2-7; possibly TRBD1 or TRBD2 for D (5 bases each). Germline V CDR1 and CDR2: KGHDR, SFDVKD. Trimming cost V 6 bases and J 0 bases, with 11 bases left between them. CDR3 size: 14 residues. The CDR3 sequence is CATSNGAVSYEQYF. The CDR3 nucleotides read TGTGCCACCAGTAACGGGGCAGTCTCCTACGAGCAGTACTTC.

The chain joins TRBV5-1 to TRBJ2-1; 7 bases are shared with TRBD2. Per germline, CDR1 SGHRS and CDR2 YFSETQ. Trimming took 5 bases from V and 6 from J; bases not matched to a gene: 11. There are 15 residues in the CDR3. CDR3 bases: TGCGCCAGCAGTTCAGCCGCGGGAGTCCCCAATGAGCAGTTCTTC. Its protein is CASSSAAGVPNEQFF.

This clonotype was seen only a few times. The chain links TRBV29-1 to TRBJ1-2; 10 nucleotides line up with TRBD1. This CDR3 contains 13 residues. The germline V gene encodes CDR1 SQVTM and CDR2 ANQGSEA. V lost 6 bases, J lost 2 bases, and 3 bases stayed unmatched. CDR3 in DNA: TGCAGCGTCGGACAGGGGGGGAACTATGGCTACACCTTC. Its protein product is CSVGQGGNYGYTF.

The chain uses TRBV4-2 and TRBJ1-6, with 10 bases that match TRBD1. This CDR3 spans 15 amino acids. Per germline, CDR1 LGHNA and CDR2 YNFKEQ. Trimming took 3 bases from V and 8 from J; bases not matched to a gene: 4. The CDR3 nucleotides are TGTGCCAGCAGCCAGGGGGGACAGGGGTATTCACCCCTCCACTTT. Protein product: CASSQGGQGYSPLHF.

The rearrangement links TRBV6-4 to TRBJ2-6; D is perhaps TRBD1 or TRBD2 (5 bases each). CDR3 length equals 14 residues. Looked up from germline, CDR1 is MRHNA and CDR2 is SNTAGT. V lost 5 bases, J lost 2 bases, and 7 bases lay in between. CDR3: CASSPGPGANVLTF. The CDR3 DNA follows: TGTGCCAGCAGTCCGGGACCTGGGGCCAACGTCCTGACTTTC.

The chain carries TRBV7-2 and TRBJ1-5; no definite D call. This CDR3 comprises 14 residues. V shed 5 bases and J shed 5 bases, with 13 bases lying between them. Germline lookup yields CDR1 SGHTA and CDR2 FQGNSA. CDR3: CTSSRQKGDQPQHF. The CDR3 nucleotides read TGTACCAGCAGCCGCCAGAAGGGCGATCAGCCCCAGCATTTT.

This chain joins TRBV12-3 or TRBV12-4 and TRBJ2-3, with 7 bases aligning to TRBD1. The J segment lost 2 bases and the V segment lost 3 bases, leaving 8 bases of the junction unmatched. The CDR3 runs 16 residues. CDR3: CASSFDDREITDTQYF. The CDR3 DNA reads TGTGCCAGCAGTTTTGATGACAGGGAAATCACAGATACGCAGTATTTT.

The chain combines TRBV2 with TRBJ2-2; no clear D gene. Trimming removed 1 base from V and 6 bases from J, with 9 bases in between. The CDR3 runs to 14 residues. The germline CDR1 and CDR2 sequences are SNHLY and FYNNEI. CDR3 sequence (DNA): TGTGCCAGCAGTGAAGAGTCCCCCTCCGGGGAGCTGTTTTTT. It translates to CASSEESPSGELFF.

As to this clonotype: Lacking the conserved final phenylalanine or tryptophan, this CDR3 likely reflects a read error. This sequence joins TRBV6-7 and TRBJ2-6, with D perhaps matching TRBD1 (5 bases). TRBV6-7 is identified as an open reading frame with a role that is uncertain. This CDR3 is 13 amino acids long. Trimming left V 10 bases short and J 4 bases short, with 11 bases between. The CDR3 sequence is CATRVQGANVLTC. CDR3 sequence (DNA): TGTGCCACCAGGGTTCAAGGGGCCAACGTCCTGACTTGC.

This clonotype occurred a few times. The J gene is TRBJ1-5, the V gene TRBV6-1; maybe TRBD1 (5 bases). Germline V lookup: CDR1 MNHNS, CDR2 SASEGT. The CDR3 length is 14 residues. Trimming removed 2 bases at V and 2 bases at J, with 7 bases between. The CDR3 reads CASSESGGNQPQHF. The CDR3 DNA reads as TGTGCCAGCAGTGAATCGGGGGGCAATCAGCCCCAGCATTTT.

The sample holds many counts of this clonotype. The chain has TRBV12-3 or TRBV12-4 and TRBJ2-6; D may be TRBD2 (6 bases). The CDR3 covers 15 residues. Trimming cost V 4 bases and J 1 base, with 8 bases left between them. This chain's CDR3 is CASSSRGSGANVLTF. As DNA, the CDR3 is TGTGCCAGCAGTTCCCGGGGGTCTGGGGCCAACGTCCTGACTTTC.

This clonotype turned up a few times. The chain uses TRBV7-2 and TRBJ2-1; perhaps TRBD2 as D (5 bases). Trimming left V 4 bases short and J 5 bases short, with 24 bases between. The germline CDR1 and CDR2 sequences are SGHTA and FQGNSA. This CDR3 has 18 residues. CDR3 loop: CASSSRSPLGSSHNEQFF. The DNA for the CDR3 is TGTGCCAGCAGCTCCAGATCTCCCCTGGGGAGTTCGCACAATGAGCAGTTCTTC. Looking up the rest from reference TRBV7-2 and TRBJ2-1 gives the full variable domain: GAGVSQSPSNKVTEKGKDVELRCDPISGHTALYWYRQSLGQGLEFLIYFQGNSAPDKSGLPSDRFSAERTGGSVSTLTIQRTQQEDSAVYLCASSSRSPLGSSHNEQFFGPGTRLTVL.

The chain has TRBV9 and TRBJ2-1; D uncertain. This CDR3 comprises 12 residues. Germline-derived CDR1 and CDR2 are SGDLS and YYNGEE. Trimming stripped 0 bases from V and 6 bases from J, with 4 bases between. CDR3 coding DNA: TGTGCCAGCAGCGTAGGCGTCAATGAGCAGTTCTTC. The encoded protein is CASSVGVNEQFF.

Only a few counts were recorded for this clonotype. The chain is built from TRBV6-2 or TRBV6-3 and TRBJ2-7; tentatively, D is TRBD2 (6 bases). CDR1 and CDR2 from the germline V gene are MNHEY and SVGEGT. This CDR3 contains 12 residues. V lost 6 bases and J lost 4, with 10 bases in between. Here the CDR3 reads CASSSGVYEQYF. The CDR3 region has the DNA TGTGCCAGCAGCTCGGGGGTGTACGAGCAGTACTTC.

This clonotype occurred many times. V usage is TRBV6-5 and J usage is TRBJ1-1; tentatively, D is TRBD1 (5 bases). Looked up from germline, CDR1 is MNHEY and CDR2 is SVGAGI. The V end lost 6 bases, the J end lost 2 bases, and 10 bases lay between the germline ends. The CDR3 spans 13 residues. The CDR3 DNA follows: TGTGCCAGCAGGAGGGACTTCAACACTGAAGCTTTCTTT. Translated, it gives CASRRDFNTEAFF.

By share of the sample, this clonotype is medium-sized. The J gene is TRBJ1-3, the V gene TRBV20-1; D is perhaps TRBD1 (6 bases). V dropped 3 bases and J dropped 0 bases, with 21 bases sitting between them. CDR3 size: 18 residues. Germline-derived CDR1 and CDR2 are DFQATT and SNEGSKA (reference sequence). The CDR3 DNA reads as TGCAGTGCTAGCGACATAGGATGGGACACCCGCTCTGGAAACACCATATATTTT. Its translation is CSASDIGWDTRSGNTIYF.

In its sample, this clonotype was seen many times. This chain links TRBV29-1 with TRBJ2-7, with no clear D. Germline V CDR1 and CDR2: SQVTM, ANQGSEA. This CDR3 region has 12 residues. V lost 4 bases and J 3 bases, leaving 10 bases between the germline ends. The CDR3 nucleotides are TGCAGCGTTGGATCAGGAGTCTACGAGCAGTACTTC. Residues: CSVGSGVYEQYF.

This clonotype was seen more than once but under ten times. This rearrangement joins TRBV7-8 to TRBJ2-2; 9 bases line up with TRBD2. The trim removed 3 bases at V and 4 bases at J, leaving 18 bases unmatched. Germline CDR1 SGHVS, CDR2 FQNEAQ. The length of the CDR3 is 20 residues. As DNA, the CDR3 is TGTGCCAGCAGCTTGGTTCTTGGCGGGAGGGCCTCTATTGGCACCGGGGAGCTGTTTTTT. Translation: CASSLVLGGRASIGTGELFF.

This clonotype was seen at least ten times. The chain links TRBV9 to TRBJ2-7, with 7 bases identical to TRBD2. The trim removed 3 bases at V and 6 bases at J, leaving 9 bases unmatched. The CDR3 is 14 amino acids. Germline V lookup: CDR1 SGDLS, CDR2 YYNGEE. This CDR3 is CASSAPGRAREQYF. CDR3 nucleotide sequence: TGTGCCAGCAGCGCCCCGGGGAGGGCGCGCGAGCAGTACTTC. The whole variable domain, filled in from reference TRBV9 and TRBJ2-7, reads DSGVTQTPKHLITATGQRVTLRCSPRSGDLSVYWYQQSLDQGLQFLIQYYNGEERAKGNILERFSAQQFPDLHSELNLSSLELGDSALYFCASSAPGRAREQYFGPGTRLTVT.

This chain links TRBV5-5 with TRBJ2-7; TRBD1 matches 8 bases. Looked up from germline, CDR1 is SGHKS and CDR2 is YYEKEE (reference sequence). V shed 7 bases and J 4 bases; nucleotides not matched to a gene: 10. This CDR3 is built from 14 residues. This chain's CDR3 is CASGIGQGRYEQYF. CDR3 sequence (DNA): TGTGCCAGCGGCATAGGACAGGGTCGGTACGAGCAGTACTTC.

As DNA, the CDR3 is TGTGCCAGCTCACCCCCGACGGACGACGGGGACTATGGCTACACCTTC. Protein: CASSPPTDDGDYGYTF. The chain recombines TRBV18 with TRBJ1-2; D uncertain. CDR1 is KGHSH and CDR2 is LQKENI in the germline V gene. V shed 3 bases and J shed 3 bases, with 17 bases lying between them. CDR3 length: 16 amino acids.

The V gene is TRBV5-6, the J gene TRBJ2-1; D gene uncertain. CDR3 length equals 14 residues. Looked up from germline, CDR1 is SGHDT and CDR2 is YYEEEE. V was cut by 0 bases and J by 8 bases, with 12 bases left in between. The CDR3 region is CASSLALRVYEQFF. DNA for the CDR3: TGTGCCAGCAGCTTGGCACTCCGGGTATATGAGCAGTTCTTC. Full variable domain (rest looked up from reference TRBV5-6 and TRBJ2-1): DAGVTQSPTHLIKTRGQQVTLRCSPKSGHDTVSWYQQALGQGPQFIFQYYEEEERQRGNFPDRFSGHQFPNYSSELNVNALLLGDSALYLCASSLALRVYEQFFGPGTRLTVL.

By share, this clonotype counts as medium-sized. The chain is built from TRBV5-1 and TRBJ2-5; 7 positions match TRBD2. Trimming removed 3 bases from V and 5 bases from J; junction bases left unmatched: 4. The CDR3 spans 13 residues. Germline CDR1 is SGHRS and CDR2 is YFSETQ. CDR3 loop: CASSSGTTETQYF. Here the CDR3 DNA reads TGCGCCAGCAGCTCTGGGACTACCGAGACCCAGTACTTC. Full variable domain (outside the CDR3, taken from reference TRBV5-1 and TRBJ2-5): KAGVTQTPRYLIKTRGQQVTLSCSPISGHRSVSWYQQTPGQGLQFLFEYFSETQRNKGNFPGRFSGRQFSNSRSEMNVSTLELGDSALYLCASSSGTTETQYFGPGTRLLVL.

This clonotype was seen a few times. The rearrangement uses TRBV28 and TRBJ2-7; possibly TRBD1 or TRBD2 for D (5 bases each). Trimming took 2 bases from V and 2 from J, leaving 7 bases between them. CDR1 MDHEN and CDR2 SYDVKM come from the germline V gene. This CDR3 region has 13 residues. The CDR3, as DNA: TGTGCCAGCAGTTTACCGGGACCCTACGAGCAGTACTTC. Translated: CASSLPGPYEQYF.

In the case of this clonotype: A much larger clone lies a single base off, so this may be a read error. The chain carries TRBV7-6 and TRBJ1-3; possibly TRBD1 for D (5 bases). The germline V and J ends were trimmed by 5 bases and 0 bases, with 17 bases remaining between them. Per the germline V gene, CDR1 is SGHVS and CDR2 is FNYEAQ. CDR3 length: 17 residues. CDR3: CASSLQAITHSGNTIYF. The CDR3 DNA follows: TGTGCCAGCAGCCTACAGGCTATAACACACTCTGGAAACACCATATATTTT.